This entry features one TCR beta chain sequence. This clonotype was counted many times. Its antigen specificity is not known. There are no base qualities to consult, and no much larger clone falls within one base. The method was 5' RACE. The sequencer was an Illumina HiSeq 2000. Template switching introduced a universal primer binding site; the final cDNA contained a unique molecular identifier, enabling accurate counting of TCR cDNA molecules. Specific primers in the conserved constant-segment region were used to synthesize first-strand cDNA for TCR alpha and beta chains. Each cDNA library was double barcoded, with a SMART-Mk sample barcode plus Illumina barcodes, to control for contamination. TruSeq adapter sequences and Illumina sample barcodes were added in two successive PCR steps. TCR alpha and beta cDNA libraries were sequenced on the Illumina HiSeq platform with custom primers. The study's own analysis went as follows. MiGEC processed the raw reads to extract unique molecular identifiers, while MiXCR was used to determine the CDR3 positions. For each individual, recombination models were inferred using an EM algorithm with the repgenHMM and IGoR tools. The analysis of shared clonotypes was done with the tcR package in R, with sharing normalized by the product of cloneset sizes. To study raw recombination without the effects of thymic and clonal selection, out-of-frame nonproductive sequences were analyzed. TCRdb applied fastp at Q25 and MiXCR to the public reads, then kept only in-frame beta chains. When rows share a CDR3 protein, they turn into one entry using the most common DNA and genes. It is TCRdb's table, rather than the study itself, that gives the V and J calls and clone size. For this sample the table gives fewer than 650,000 distinct CDR3 sequences, of which just over 7% were detected only once. The ten biggest clones cover roughly 1.6% of the sample.

The data derive from a study of identical twins (TCRdb year 2016). Concerning the study at large: TCR alpha and beta repertoires from monozygotic twins, unrelated adults of various ages and cord blood were deep-sequenced to test whether fetal clonotypes persist. Replicate twin experiments were performed at different times using different library preparation protocols to rule out contamination.

CDR3 length: 16 amino acids, cysteine to phenylalanine. The kept DNA is CDR3 alone, 48 bases in frame from the first base. According to the germline V gene, CDR1 reads SGHRS and CDR2 reads YFSETQ. At the junction V is shortened by 3 bases and J by 0 bases, with 13 bases in between. Every donor in the study was a healthy Caucasian. The twin cohort consisted of three pairs of female monozygotic twins, all aged about 18 to 29 years. Peripheral blood mononuclear cells were used as the source from which RNA for TCR libraries was isolated. What the research found in general, with its limitations: Zero-insertion analyses could be partly confounded by invariant T cells such as MAIT and iNKT, although diverse VJ usage argued against such confounding for most clonotypes. Recombination models systematically underestimated out-of-frame TCR alpha sharing in monozygotic twins but agreed with sharing between unrelated individuals. A weaker excess of twin sharing was found in beta out-of-frame sequences because the signal-to-noise ratio was lowered by fewer shared sequences. Compared with coincidental sharing between unrelated individuals, an excess of low generation-probability sequences was observed among out-of-frame TCR alpha sequences shared between twins. Conclusions relied on cross-sectional statistical analysis, since the same donors could not be followed over many years. Abundant cord blood beta clonotypes had fewer insertions, young adult naive repertoires showed a similar but weaker trend, and memory repertoires showed no such trend.

These data were likewise used in another study, on yellow fever vaccine responses in identical twins. Taken from the second paper: The authors reported that the T cell response to vaccination in identical twins appeared partly convergent and partly personalized. Focusing on identical twins, the study followed the T cell clones that responded to the vaccine, and did so with precision.

The sample was PBMCs. This clonotype originated in a young woman in good health. The chain joins TRBV5-1 to TRBJ2-1; perhaps TRBD2 is the D gene, with 6 bases matching. CDR3 protein: CASSYGLTDSYNEQFF. The DNA sequence follows: TGCGCCAGCAGCTACGGACTAACCGACTCCTACAATGAGCAGTTCTTC.